A single sample is the source of the 11 T cell receptor beta chains below, sequenced in a study of blood T cell repertoires in COVID-19. Here immunoSEQ multiplex PCR was the method, and the copy in TCRdb shows in-frame clones only, minus some. The data show roughly 300,000 clones, 85% seen once. Material: PBMCs or T cells enriched from blood (not recorded which). The receptor source for this set is a woman in her forties or fifties who had recovered from COVID-19.

The rearrangement links TRBV11-2 to TRBJ2-1; tentative D call: TRBD2 (6 bases). The CDR3 runs 16 residues. Germline V gene sequence: CDR1 SGHAT, CDR2 FQNNGV. The V end lost 1 base, the J end lost 4 bases, and 14 bases lay between the germline ends. The DNA of the CDR3 is TGTGCCAGCAGCTTAGCATATCTTAGCGGATACAATGAGCAGTTCTTC. It encodes CASSLAYLSGYNEQFF. The full variable domain, with the rest looked up from reference TRBV11-2 and TRBJ2-1, is EAGVAQSPRYKIIEKRQSVAFWCNPISGHATLYWYQQILGQGPKLLIQFQNNGVVDDSQLPKDRFSAERLKGVDSTLKIQPAKLEDSAVYLCASSLAYLSGYNEQFFGPGTRLTVL.

This clone was seen more than once but under ten times. CDR3 protein: CASGTTGQRAKNIQYF. DNA for the CDR3: TGTGCTAGTGGAACTACGGGACAGAGGGCCAAAAACATTCAGTACTTC. The chain links TRBV12-5 to TRBJ2-4; 7 bases match TRBD1. Germline V gene lookup returns CDR1 LGHNT and CDR2 FRNRAP. This CDR3 is built from 16 residues. Germline trimming cut 6 bases from V and 1 base from J; bases unmatched to any gene: 9.

The chain recombines TRBV11-2 with TRBJ2-7; D is possibly TRBD2 (5 bases). The CDR3 contains 14 residues. V shed 0 bases and J shed 2 bases, with 8 bases lying between them. The germline CDR1 and CDR2 sequences are SGHAT and FQNNGV. The CDR3 DNA follows: TGTGCCAGCAGCTTAGATCCCGGGGCCTACGAGCAGTACTTC. Encoded protein: CASSLDPGAYEQYF.

This clone was picked up a small number of times. V usage is TRBV5-1 and J usage is TRBJ2-3; 7 bases match TRBD1. The trim removed 1 base at V and 2 bases at J, leaving 4 bases unmatched. In germline, CDR1 is SGHRS, CDR2 YFSETQ. The CDR3 runs to 15 residues. The CDR3 spells CASSLWTGNTDTQYF. In DNA, the CDR3 is TGCGCCAGCAGCTTGTGGACAGGAAACACAGATACGCAGTATTTT.

The chain joins TRBV28 to TRBJ1-4, with D possibly TRBD1 on 6 matching bases. The CDR3 is 14 residues long. Per germline, CDR1 MDHEN and CDR2 SYDVKM. Trimming cost V 6 bases and J 8 bases, with 16 bases left between them. CDR3 in DNA: TGTGCCAGCAGCCCCGTGGGGGCGCGCGAAAAACTGTTTTTT. Its protein is CASSPVGAREKLFF.

This chain connects TRBV3-1 (or the pseudogene TRBV3-2) to TRBJ1-1; D is perhaps TRBD1 (5 bases). The length of the CDR3 is 13 residues. CDR1 and CDR2 (germline): LGHDT, YNNKEL (reference sequence). The ends were cut back, 6 bases at V and 1 base at J, with 9 bases in the middle. CDR3 region: CASRRTGNTEAFF. The CDR3 coding sequence is TGTGCCAGCAGGCGAACAGGGAACACTGAAGCTTTCTTT.

The chain is built from TRBV29-1 and TRBJ1-1, with 8 positions matching TRBD1. Germline V CDR1 and CDR2: SQVTM, ANQGSEA. The CDR3 covers 14 residues. V lost 6 bases, J lost 3 bases, and 9 bases stayed unmatched. The CDR3 DNA reads as TGCAGCGTGCCGGGACAGGCTCTCGACACTGAAGCTTTCTTT. Protein product: CSVPGQALDTEAFF.

This rearrangement joins TRBV18 to TRBJ1-6, with TRBD1 matching over 9 bases. V trimming: 0 bases; J trimming: 9 bases; junction bases outside the gene matches: 9. Germline loops: CDR1 KGHSH, CDR2 LQKENI. CDR3 length equals 17 residues. The CDR3 sequence: CASSPPPTGQGGSPLHF. The CDR3 DNA reads TGTGCCAGCTCACCACCTCCAACGGGACAGGGCGGTTCACCCCTCCACTTT.

The V gene is TRBV6-5, the J gene TRBJ2-7; TRBD1 aligns across 10 bases. V shed 2 bases and J 4 bases; nucleotides not matched to a gene: 5. The CDR3 is 15 amino acids. In germline, CDR1 is MNHEY, CDR2 SVGAGI. The DNA of the CDR3 is TGTGCCAGCAGTTACGGGACAGGGGTATTTTACGAGCAGTACTTC. Its translation is CASSYGTGVFYEQYF.

The V gene is TRBV3-1 (or the pseudogene TRBV3-2), the J gene TRBJ2-2; 10 bases match TRBD2. The CDR3 spans 18 residues. J gave up 3 bases and V 0 bases, and 7 bases lay outside the gene matches. Germline V gives CDR1 LGHDT, CDR2 YNNKEL (reference sequence). The CDR3 coding sequence is TGTGCCAGCAGCCAAGACTCGGTAGCGGGGGGACACACCGGGGAGCTGTTTTTT. It encodes CASSQDSVAGGHTGELFF.

The chain has TRBV13 and TRBJ2-7; D possibly corresponds to TRBD1 (5 bases). This CDR3 spans 14 amino acids. Germline V gives CDR1 PRHDT, CDR2 FYEKMQ (reference sequence). Trimming pared 2 bases from V and 5 bases from J, leaving 13 bases between. CDR3 nucleotide sequence: TGTGCCAGCAGCTTATTCCTCCAGGGCCACGAGCAGTACTTC. Its protein is CASSLFLQGHEQYF. The variable domain in full, completed from reference TRBV13 and TRBJ2-7, reads AAGVIQSPRHLIKEKRETATLKCYPIPRHDTVYWYQQGPGQDPQFLISFYEKMQSDKGSIPDRFSAQQFSDYHSELNMSSLELGDSALYFCASSLFLQGHEQYFGPGTRLTVT.